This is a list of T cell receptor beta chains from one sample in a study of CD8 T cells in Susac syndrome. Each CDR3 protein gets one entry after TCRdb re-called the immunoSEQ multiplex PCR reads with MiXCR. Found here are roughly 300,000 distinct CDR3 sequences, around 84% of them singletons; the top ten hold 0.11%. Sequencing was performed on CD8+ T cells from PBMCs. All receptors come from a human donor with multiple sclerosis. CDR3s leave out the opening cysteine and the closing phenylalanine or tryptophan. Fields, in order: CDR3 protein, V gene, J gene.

ASRAFSTDTQY,TRBV7-9,TRBJ2-3
ASSALSGREPKNIQY,TRBV12-3/TRBV12-4,TRBJ2-4
SAPGGPNSYEQY,TRBV20-1,TRBJ2-7
ASSLSGRSWGQPQH,TRBV27,TRBJ1-5
SARDYKRRAYEQY,TRBV20-1,TRBJ2-7
ASSQGLPGKGLDEQF,TRBV4-2,TRBJ2-1
ASSLSGSMNTEAF,TRBV28,TRBJ1-1
ASSPTGVAVEQY,TRBV6-5,TRBJ2-7
SAWGLESTDTQY,TRBV20-1,TRBJ2-3
ASSPLGVATEAF,TRBV27,TRBJ1-1
ASPGAPSTDTQY,TRBV2,TRBJ2-3
ASSQGQGVPYGYT,TRBV7-9,TRBJ1-2
ASSFSTGTEVSYEQY,TRBV28,TRBJ2-7
ASSQDRGEGNTIY,TRBV28,TRBJ1-3
ASSPTRRSSYNEQF,TRBV9,TRBJ2-1
ASSYSTGEWYNEQF,TRBV6-5,TRBJ2-1
ASSLLGREQF,TRBV27,TRBJ2-1
SVEALETGALLYGYT,TRBV29-1,TRBJ1-2
ATSDLIEDTQY,TRBV24-1,TRBJ2-3
ASSFSTASYGYT,TRBV11-2,TRBJ1-2
ASSLAAGGTLAVDTQY,TRBV7-6,TRBJ2-3
ASSLVGLAAYNEQF,TRBV11-2,TRBJ2-1
ASSWGQGSYYGYT,TRBV7-9,TRBJ1-2
ASSLLGDYEQY,TRBV28,TRBJ2-7
ASSLVLDGAFYEQY,TRBV11-2,TRBJ2-7
ASRPIRDFFSYEQY,TRBV27,TRBJ2-7
SVAGQPHEQY,TRBV29-1,TRBJ2-7
ASSSRWRGADNEQF,TRBV5-6,TRBJ2-1